The 5 T cell receptor beta chains listed next were all sequenced from one sample in a study of PD-L1 blockade in urothelial cancer. The repertoire was sequenced with immunoSEQ multiplex PCR; TCRdb's copy has only in-frame clones and lacks some. The table records some 120,000 clones, around 89% of them present only once. Sample time point: peripheral blood 6 weeks after treatment start. The sequences come from PBMCs, collected around atezolizumab (anti-PD-L1) treatment. These receptor sequences come from a man in his fifties or sixties with urothelial cancer.

The chain employs TRBV15 and TRBJ2-5; 12 positions agree with TRBD2. J was trimmed by 5 bases and V by 6 bases; bases with no gene match: 4. The CDR3 is made up of 14 amino acids. Germline lookup yields CDR1 LNHNV and CDR2 YYDKDF (reference sequence). CDR3 sequence (DNA): TGTGCCACCAGGGGGGGACTAGCGGGCGAGACCCAGTACTTC. Translating it yields CATRGGLAGETQYF.

The CDR3 region is CASSSGTRLETQYF. The DNA of the CDR3 is TGTGCCAGCAGCTCAGGGACTCGCCTGGAGACCCAGTACTTC. The chain carries TRBV11-2 and TRBJ2-5, with D possibly TRBD2 on 6 matching bases. This CDR3 is built from 14 residues. Germline CDR1 is SGHAT and CDR2 is FQNNGV. V shed 4 bases and J shed 5 bases, with 14 bases lying between them.

The J gene is TRBJ2-7, the V gene TRBV19; 11 bases align to TRBD2. J was trimmed by 0 bases and V by 5 bases; bases with no gene match: 3. Per the germline V gene, CDR1 is LNHDA and CDR2 is SQIVND (reference sequence). CDR3 length: 15 residues. CDR3 loop: CASSPTSGSSYEQYF. The DNA for the CDR3 is TGTGCCAGTAGTCCTACTAGCGGGAGCTCCTACGAGCAGTACTTC.

The chain combines TRBV28 with TRBJ2-1; TRBD2 aligns across 9 bases. This CDR3 has 13 residues. The J segment lost 9 bases and the V segment lost 6 bases, leaving 6 bases of the junction unmatched. The germline V gene has CDR1 MDHEN and CDR2 SYDVKM. CDR3: CASSLGREGEQFF. CDR3 sequence (DNA): TGTGCCAGCAGCTTAGGGCGGGAGGGTGAGCAGTTCTTC. Variable domain in full (rest from reference TRBV28 and TRBJ2-1): DVKVTQSSRYLVKRTGEKVFLECVQDMDHENMFWYRQDPGLGLRLIYFSYDVKMKEKGDIPEGYSVSREKKERFSLILESASTNQTSMYLCASSLGREGEQFFGPGTRLTVL.

This rearrangement joins TRBV28 to TRBJ1-5, with D uncertain. Germline CDR1 is MDHEN and CDR2 is SYDVKM. V lost 3 bases to trimming and J lost 6 bases, with 6 bases between them. The CDR3 consists of 12 residues. In DNA, the CDR3 is TGTGCCAGCAGTTTCCTGGCTCAGCCCCAGCATTTT. Encoded protein: CASSFLAQPQHF.